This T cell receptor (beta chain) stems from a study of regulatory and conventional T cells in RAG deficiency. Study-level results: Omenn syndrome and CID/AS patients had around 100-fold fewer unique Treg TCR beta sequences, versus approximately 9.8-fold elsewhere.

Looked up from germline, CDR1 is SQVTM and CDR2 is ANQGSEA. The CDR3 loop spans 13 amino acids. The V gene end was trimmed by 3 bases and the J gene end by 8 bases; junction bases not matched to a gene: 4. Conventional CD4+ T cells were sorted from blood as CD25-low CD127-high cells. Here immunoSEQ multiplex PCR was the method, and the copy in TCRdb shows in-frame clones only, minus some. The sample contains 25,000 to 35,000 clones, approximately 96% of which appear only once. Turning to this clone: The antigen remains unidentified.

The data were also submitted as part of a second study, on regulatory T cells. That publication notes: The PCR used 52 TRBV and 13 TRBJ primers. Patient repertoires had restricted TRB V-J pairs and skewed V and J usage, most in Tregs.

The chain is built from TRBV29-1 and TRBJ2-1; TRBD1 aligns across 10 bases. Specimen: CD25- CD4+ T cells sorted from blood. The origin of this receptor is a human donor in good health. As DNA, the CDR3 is TGCAGCGTTGATCGGACAGGGGGGTATGAGCAGTTCTTC. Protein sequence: CSVDRTGGYEQFF.